This TCR beta chain comes out of a study of Graves' ophthalmopathy and Graves' hyperthyroidism. Whole-study findings and limits: Among thyroid clonotypes expanded above 0.001 frequency, most also appeared in blood.

Amplification of the TCR beta CDR3 regions used RNA transcripts (as template). RT-PCR was first run with HTBI primers, then multiplex PCR in a second round. TCRdb re-called the multiplex PCR reads through MiXCR, storing one row per CDR3 protein. This table holds about 420,000 distinct CDR3 sequences, under 25% found once. The CDR3 extends over 16 amino acids. Per the germline V gene, CDR1 is KGHSH and CDR2 is LQKENI. Trimming stripped 4 bases from V and 1 base from J, with 16 bases between. For this clonotype: Its antigen remains unidentified.

This TCR came from a woman aged 18-29 years with stable Graves' hyperthyroidism. Material: peripheral blood. The chain links TRBV18 to TRBJ1-1, with D possibly being TRBD1 (6 bases). The CDR3 is CASSLSWTASNTEAFF. Here the CDR3 DNA reads TGTGCCAGCTCACTTTCCTGGACAGCTTCGAACACTGAAGCTTTCTTT.